The present entry profiles one T cell receptor (beta chain) with its context. Its target is unknown. Ipilimumab CTLA-4 blockade and focal radiation were given to patients with chemo-refractory metastatic non-small-cell lung cancer. This specimen belongs to a study of radiotherapy plus CTLA-4 blockade in lung cancer. Study summary: Of all patients, approximately 20% responded objectively and 31% showed disease control.

The CDR3 contains 14 residues. Findings and caveats of the study: Blood saw expansion of tumor-derived TCR clones after radiotherapy plus ipilimumab. Early blood T cell clone dynamics, with interferon-beta, were reported to best predict response.

The protocol was immunoSEQ multiplex PCR, while the TCRdb copy is restricted to in-frame clones and leaves out a portion. The sample has around 37,000 clones; approximately 72% are singletons. This sequence originates from a human donor with non-small cell lung cancer who had stable disease on radiotherapy plus ipilimumab. Sequencing was performed on peripheral blood, taken from a patient treated with radiotherapy plus ipilimumab. The V and J genes are TRBV23-1 and TRBJ2-5; D is unresolved. The tail of the sequence fits TRBJ2-7 better, so the J call may be wrong. Being an ORF, TRBV23-1 has a function that is uncertain. For the CDR3, the DNA is TGCGCCAGCAGTCAATCGTGGCCAGCGACCGAGCAGTACTTC. It translates to CASSQSWPATEQYF.